This T cell receptor (beta chain) is from a study of blood T cell repertoires in COVID-19. Study-wide context: Samples taken during acute and convalescent COVID-19 were collected in the United States, Italy and Spain. The cDNA or gDNA used as material had been derived from T cells, B-cell-depleted T cells, or PBMCs.

Original methodology: Reference gene primer amplification yielded estimated nucleated cell counts. Sequencing used immunoSEQ multiplex PCR; TCRdb keeps in-frame clones, though not all of them. Clone size and V and J calls were adopted from that table, with D and trimming inferred from the DNA. The data show about 81,000 clones, about four fifths seen once. This clone was seen more than once but under ten times. Trimming left V 6 bases short and J 0 bases short, with 7 bases between. This CDR3 region has 13 residues. This TCR was recovered from a man aged 55 to 70 with acute or convalescent COVID-19. The chain employs TRBV12-3 or TRBV12-4 and TRBJ2-3; no clear D gene. Input material: peripheral blood. Written as DNA, the CDR3 is TGTGCCAGCAGAGAGGCGAGCACAGATACGCAGTATTTT. This codes for CASREASTDTQYF.